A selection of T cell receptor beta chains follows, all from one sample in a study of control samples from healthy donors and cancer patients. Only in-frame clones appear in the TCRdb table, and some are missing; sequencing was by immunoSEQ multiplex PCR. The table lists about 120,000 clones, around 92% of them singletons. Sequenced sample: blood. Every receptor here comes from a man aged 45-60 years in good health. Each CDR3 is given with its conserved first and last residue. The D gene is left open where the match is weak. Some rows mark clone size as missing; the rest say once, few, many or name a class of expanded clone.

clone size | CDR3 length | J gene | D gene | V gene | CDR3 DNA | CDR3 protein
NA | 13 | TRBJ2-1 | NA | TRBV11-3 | TGTGCCAGCAGCAAAGGGACGGGGAATGAGCAGTTCTTC | CASSKGTGNEQFF
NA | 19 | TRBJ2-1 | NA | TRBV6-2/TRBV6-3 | TGTGCCAGCAGTTACCTCGGGGTCTACGTGGTGAGCTCCTACAATGAGCAGTTCTTC | CASSYLGVYVVSSYNEQFF
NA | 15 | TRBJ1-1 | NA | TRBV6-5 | TGTGCCAGTGCGACTAGGCACTCTATGAACACTGAAGCTTTCTTT | CASATRHSMNTEAFF
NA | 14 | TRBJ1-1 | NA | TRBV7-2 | TGTGCCAGCAGCCTTAACACAGGGAACACTGAAGCTTTCTTT | CASSLNTGNTEAFF
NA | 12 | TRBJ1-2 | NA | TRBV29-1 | TGCAGCGTTGTAGACCAGGGCAGGGGCTACACCTTC | CSVVDQGRGYTF
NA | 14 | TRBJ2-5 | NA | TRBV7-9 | TGTGCCAGCAGCCGCGGACAGTACCAAGAGACCCAGTACTTC | CASSRGQYQETQYF
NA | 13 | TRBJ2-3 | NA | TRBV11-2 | TGTGCCAGCAGCTCCTTTGGGACAGATACGCAGTATTTT | CASSSFGTDTQYF
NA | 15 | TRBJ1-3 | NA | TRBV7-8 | TGTGCCAGCAGCTGGGAGTTGCCTCCAGGAAACACCATATATTTT | CASSWELPPGNTIYF
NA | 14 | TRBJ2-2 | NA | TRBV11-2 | TGTGCCAGCAGCCTACATGTTAGCTCCGGGGAGCTGTTTTTT | CASSLHVSSGELFF
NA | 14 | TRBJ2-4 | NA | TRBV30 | TGTGCCTGGAGTCTTGGGCCAGCCAAAAACATTCAGTACTTC | CAWSLGPAKNIQYF
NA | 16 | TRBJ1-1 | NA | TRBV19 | TGTGCCAGTAGTATCCAAGTAAAGGATTTGAACACTGAAGCTTTCTTT | CASSIQVKDLNTEAFF
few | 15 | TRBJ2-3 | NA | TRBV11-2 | TGTGCCAGCAGCTTAATCTCATTCGGGGCTGGTACGCAGTATTTT | CASSLISFGAGTQYF
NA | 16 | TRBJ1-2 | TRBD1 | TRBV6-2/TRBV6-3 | TGTGCCAGCAGTTCCATTCTCCGACAGGGGAAGGATGGCTACACCTTC | CASSSILRQGKDGYTF
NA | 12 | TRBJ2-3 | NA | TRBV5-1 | TGCGCCAGCAGCTATAGCACAGATACGCAGTATTTT | CASSYSTDTQYF
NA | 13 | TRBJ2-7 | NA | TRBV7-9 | TGTGCCAGCTGCCGGGTTGAATCCTACGAGCAGTACTTC | CASCRVESYEQYF
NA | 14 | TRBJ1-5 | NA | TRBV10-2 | TGCGCCAGCAGTGGGACGGATTATAATCAGCCCCAGCATTTT | CASSGTDYNQPQHF
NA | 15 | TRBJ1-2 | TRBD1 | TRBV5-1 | TGCGCCAGCAGCGATTGGGACAGGGCCAACTATGGCTACACCTTC | CASSDWDRANYGYTF
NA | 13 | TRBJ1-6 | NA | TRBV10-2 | TGCGCCAGCAGTGAGTTGCGTCATTCACCCCTCCACTTT | CASSELRHSPLHF
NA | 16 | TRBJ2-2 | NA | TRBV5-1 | TGCGCCAGCAGCTTGGCCATTCTCCAGAACACCGGGGAGCTGTTTTTT | CASSLAILQNTGELFF
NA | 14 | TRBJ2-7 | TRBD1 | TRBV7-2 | TGTGCCAGCAGCCAAAGGACAGGGAACTACGAGCAGTACTTC | CASSQRTGNYEQYF
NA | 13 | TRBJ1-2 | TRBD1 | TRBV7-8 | TGTGCCAGCAGCTTGGGACAGGGGACTGGCTACACCTTC | CASSLGQGTGYTF
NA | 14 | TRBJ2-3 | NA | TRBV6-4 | TGTGCCAGCAGCCAGGGGGGACTCACAGATACGCAGTATTTT | CASSQGGLTDTQYF
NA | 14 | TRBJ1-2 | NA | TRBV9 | TGTGCCAGCAGCGTAGTCGGCGGCGTTCATGGCTACACCTTC | CASSVVGGVHGYTF
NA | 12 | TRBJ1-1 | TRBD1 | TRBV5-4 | TGTGCCAGCAGCGGTCAGGGGGATGAAGCTTTCTTT | CASSGQGDEAFF
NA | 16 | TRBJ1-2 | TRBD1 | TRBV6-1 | TGTGCCAGCAGTGAAATGGGCAGGGGGCTAGGGTATGGCTACACCTTC | CASSEMGRGLGYGYTF
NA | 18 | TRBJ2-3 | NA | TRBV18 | TGTGCCAGCTCACCCCTCTCCGCCGGGACACCCAGCACAGATACGCAGTATTTT | CASSPLSAGTPSTDTQYF
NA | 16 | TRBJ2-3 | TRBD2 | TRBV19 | TGTGCCAGTAGTACGAGACTAGCGGGGGTCAGAGATACGCAGTATTTT | CASSTRLAGVRDTQYF
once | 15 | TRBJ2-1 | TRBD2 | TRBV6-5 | TGTGCCAGCAGATACGCGGGGGGGACCCACAATGAGCAGTTCTTC | CASRYAGGTHNEQFF
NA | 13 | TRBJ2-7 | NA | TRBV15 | TGTGCCACCGGGTGGGGGAAAGGGGTCGAGCAGTACTTC | CATGWGKGVEQYF
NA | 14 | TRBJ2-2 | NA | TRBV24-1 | TGTGCCACCAGTGGTGTGACTGGGGCCGGGGAGCTGTTTTTT | CATSGVTGAGELFF
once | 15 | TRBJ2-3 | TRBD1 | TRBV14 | TGTGCCAGCAGCCCCACAGGGGGCCACACAGATACGCAGTATTTT | CASSPTGGHTDTQYF
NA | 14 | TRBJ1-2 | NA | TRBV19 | TGTGCCAGTAGTATGACAGGCGGCACCTATGGCTACACCTTC | CASSMTGGTYGYTF
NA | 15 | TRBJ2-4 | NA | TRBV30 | TGTGCCTGTCTAGCCTACCAGAAGACTAAAAACATTCAGTACTTC | CACLAYQKTKNIQYF
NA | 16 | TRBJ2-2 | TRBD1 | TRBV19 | TGTGCCAGTAGTATTTCGGGACAGGGGGTCACCGGGGAGCTGTTTTTT | CASSISGQGVTGELFF
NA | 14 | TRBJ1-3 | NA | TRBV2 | TGTGCCAGCAGTGTCACGGGGTCTGGAAACACCATATATTTT | CASSVTGSGNTIYF
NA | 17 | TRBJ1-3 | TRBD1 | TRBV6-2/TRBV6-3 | TGTGCCAGCAGCGAATGGGACAGCCCATCATCTGGAAACACCATATATTTT | CASSEWDSPSSGNTIYF
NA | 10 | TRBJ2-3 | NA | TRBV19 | TGTGCCAGTAGTTCAGATACGCAGTATTTT | CASSSDTQYF
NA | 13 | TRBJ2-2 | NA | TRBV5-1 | TGCGCCAGCAGCCCCGAAAACACCGGGGAGCTGTTTTTT | CASSPENTGELFF
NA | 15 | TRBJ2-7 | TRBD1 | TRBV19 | TGTGCCAGTAGTATATCGGACAGGGGGCAGTACGAGCAGTACTTC | CASSISDRGQYEQYF
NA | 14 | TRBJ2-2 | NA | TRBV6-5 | TGTGCCAGCAGTCCAAGACCGAACACCGGGGAGCTGTTTTTT | CASSPRPNTGELFF
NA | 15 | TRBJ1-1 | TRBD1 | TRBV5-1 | TGCGCCAGCAGCTTGGGGGTAGACAGGGGATCTGAAGCTTTCTTT | CASSLGVDRGSEAFF
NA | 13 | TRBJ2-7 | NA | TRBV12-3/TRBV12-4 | TGTGCCAGCACAGACAGGAATCTTCCCGAGCAGTACTTC | CASTDRNLPEQYF
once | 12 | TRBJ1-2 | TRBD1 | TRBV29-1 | TGCAGCGTCCGGACAGGGGACTATGGCTACACCTTC | CSVRTGDYGYTF
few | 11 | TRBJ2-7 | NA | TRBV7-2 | TGTGCCAGCAGCTCCGTCTACGAGCAGTACTTC | CASSSVYEQYF
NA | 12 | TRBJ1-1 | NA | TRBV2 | TGTGCCAGCAGAGCAGAGACAGCTGAAGCTTTCTTT | CASRAETAEAFF
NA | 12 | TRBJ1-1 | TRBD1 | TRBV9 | TGTGCCACCGGGACAGGGGTTTCTGAAGCTTTCTTT | CATGTGVSEAFF